These 26 T cell receptor beta chains share one sample of origin, sequenced in a study of T cell clonotyping in hematopoietic cell transplantation. Here immunoSEQ multiplex PCR was the method, and the copy in TCRdb shows in-frame clones only, minus some. The table lists approximately 44,000 clones, about 93% of them singletons. Sample: peripheral blood mononuclear cells. The receptors stem from a woman aged 45-60 years in good health. Some clones in this sample may be carry-over from other donors' samples.

The J gene is TRBJ2-6, the V gene TRBV7-8; 7 nucleotides line up with TRBD2. Per the germline V gene, CDR1 is SGHVS and CDR2 is FQNEAQ. The CDR3 totals 16 residues. The V segment lost 5 bases and the J segment 4 bases; nucleotides outside the gene matches: 8. The DNA of the CDR3 is TGTGCCAGCAGCCCCCGGGGGGTTGGCGGGGCCAACGTCCTGACTTTC. Amino acid sequence: CASSPRGVGGANVLTF.

This clone showed up just once. The chain joins TRBV5-6 to TRBJ2-7, with D tentatively TRBD2 (7 bases). CDR1 and CDR2 (germline): SGHDT, YYEEEE. The CDR3 totals 14 residues. V lost 6 bases and J lost 4, with 17 bases in between. The CDR3 region is CASTLGGGLYEQYF. The CDR3 region has the DNA TGTGCCAGCACCCTGGGGGGGGGCCTGTACGAGCAGTACTTC.

V is TRBV2 and J is TRBJ2-2; D is undetermined. Germline V gives CDR1 SNHLY, CDR2 FYNNEI. The germline V and J ends were trimmed by 1 base and 0 bases, with 12 bases remaining between them. CDR3 length: 17 residues. This CDR3 reads CASSEEVGSANTGELFF. The CDR3 region has the DNA TGTGCCAGCAGTGAAGAGGTTGGTTCCGCGAACACCGGGGAGCTGTTTTTT.

This chain links TRBV7-2 with TRBJ2-4; TRBD2 aligns across 7 bases. The CDR3 contains 12 residues. With V trimmed by 5 bases and J by 8 bases, 3 bases remained unmatched. Germline V gene lookup returns CDR1 SGHTA and CDR2 FQGNSA. The CDR3 spells CASSGGDYIQYF. For the CDR3, the DNA is TGTGCCAGCAGCGGGGGGGATTACATTCAGTACTTC. The full variable domain, with the rest looked up from reference TRBV7-2 and TRBJ2-4, is GAGVSQSPSNKVTEKGKDVELRCDPISGHTALYWYRQSLGQGLEFLIYFQGNSAPDKSGLPSDRFSAERTGGSVSTLTIQRTQQEDSAVYLCASSGGDYIQYFGAGTRLSVL.

This rearrangement joins TRBV7-6 to TRBJ1-5; weak D call: TRBD1 (5 bases). Trimming removed 3 bases at V and 3 bases at J, with 12 bases between. There are 15 residues in the CDR3. Looked up from germline, CDR1 is SGHVS and CDR2 is FNYEAQ. CDR3 sequence: CASSLYEGPNQPQHF. CDR3 sequence (DNA): TGTGCCAGCAGCTTGTACGAGGGGCCCAATCAGCCCCAGCATTTT.

V is TRBV7-3 and J is TRBJ1-6; perhaps TRBD1 as D (5 bases). Germline V CDR1 and CDR2: SGHTA, FQGTGA. The CDR3 runs to 15 residues. Trimming took off 2 bases at V and 7 bases at J, with 12 bases between the two ends. This CDR3 reads CASSLFQGTNSPLHF. CDR3 in DNA: TGTGCCAGCAGCTTATTCCAGGGCACAAATTCACCCCTCCACTTT.

The chain links TRBV5-1 to TRBJ1-2; D call uncertain. The CDR3 has 12 residues. The V gene lost 0 bases and the J gene lost 10 bases, with 10 bases spanning the gap. Germline-derived CDR1 and CDR2 are SGHRS and YFSETQ. The CDR3 protein is CASSLARQFYTF. In nucleotides, the CDR3 is TGCGCCAGCAGCTTGGCGCGCCAGTTCTACACCTTC.

V usage is TRBV28 and J usage is TRBJ2-7, with 8 nucleotides matching TRBD1. This CDR3 has 18 amino acids. V lost 8 bases, J lost 3 bases, and 21 bases stayed unmatched. Germline V gives CDR1 MDHEN, CDR2 SYDVKM. CDR3 sequence: CASGTHHLDRENLYEQYF. In nucleotides, the CDR3 is TGTGCCAGCGGAACTCACCACTTGGACAGGGAGAACCTCTACGAGCAGTACTTC. The full variable domain, with the rest looked up from reference TRBV28 and TRBJ2-7, is DVKVTQSSRYLVKRTGEKVFLECVQDMDHENMFWYRQDPGLGLRLIYFSYDVKMKEKGDIPEGYSVSREKKERFSLILESASTNQTSMYLCASGTHHLDRENLYEQYFGPGTRLTVT.

The chain joins TRBV6-4 to TRBJ2-1; 8 bases align to TRBD2. V lost 2 bases to trimming and J lost 9 bases; unmatched junction nucleotides: 3. This CDR3 has 13 amino acids. The germline V gene has CDR1 MRHNA and CDR2 SNTAGT. CDR3 loop: CASSDERGSEQFF. The CDR3 coding sequence is TGTGCCAGCAGTGACGAGCGGGGGAGTGAGCAGTTCTTC.

This rearrangement joins TRBV5-1 to TRBJ1-6, with D unclear. The germline CDR1 and CDR2 sequences are SGHRS and YFSETQ. V lost 0 bases and J 9 bases, leaving 10 bases between the germline ends. CDR3 length: 14 amino acids. CDR3 loop: CASSLEGSGSPLHF. CDR3 coding DNA: TGCGCCAGCAGCTTGGAAGGGTCGGGTTCACCCCTCCACTTT. The variable domain in full, with the rest retrieved from reference TRBV5-1 and TRBJ1-6, is KAGVTQTPRYLIKTRGQQVTLSCSPISGHRSVSWYQQTPGQGLQFLFEYFSETQRNKGNFPGRFSGRQFSNSRSEMNVSTLELGDSALYLCASSLEGSGSPLHFGNGTRLTVT.

The chain carries TRBV25-1 and TRBJ2-3; TRBD2 matches 7 bases. The germline CDR1 and CDR2 sequences are MGHDK and SYGVNS. The CDR3 covers 13 residues. Losses at the gene ends were 11 bases for V and 2 bases for J; bases not matched to a gene: 7. The DNA for the CDR3 is TGTGCCCTGGACGGGGGGTCCACAGATACGCAGTATTTT. It is translated as CALDGGSTDTQYF.

The chain recombines TRBV7-2 with TRBJ2-7, with 8 positions matching TRBD1. Germline trimming cut 5 bases from V and 6 bases from J; bases unmatched to any gene: 15. CDR3 length equals 16 residues. Per the germline V gene, CDR1 is SGHTA and CDR2 is FQGNSA. The DNA for the CDR3 is TGTGCCAGCAGCCAAAACAGGGGGGCAAGAACCGGCGAGCAGTACTTC. As protein: CASSQNRGARTGEQYF.

CDR3 sequence (DNA): TGTGCCAGCAGCTTAGACAGGGCCGCTGGCGAGCAGTACTTC. It is translated as CASSLDRAAGEQYF. V usage is TRBV7-2 and J usage is TRBJ2-7, with D perhaps TRBD1 (6 bases). The CDR3 is 14 residues long. The germline V gene has CDR1 SGHTA and CDR2 FQGNSA. V dropped 1 base and J dropped 6 bases, with 13 bases sitting between them.

The rearrangement uses TRBV5-4 and TRBJ2-5; D might be TRBD1 (5 bases). The germline V and J ends were trimmed by 4 bases and 0 bases, with 19 bases remaining between them. Germline V lookup: CDR1 SGHNT, CDR2 YYREEE (reference sequence). This CDR3 comprises 17 residues. The CDR3 loop is CASSQVRVTTYQETQYF. CDR3 DNA sequence: TGTGCCAGCAGCCAGGTCAGGGTAACTACATACCAAGAGACCCAGTACTTC.

The chain employs TRBV18 and TRBJ2-3; TRBD2 might be the D (7 bases). The V gene's germline CDR1 is KGHSH and CDR2 LQKENI. The CDR3 totals 16 residues. V was pared by 2 bases and J by 4 bases, with 16 bases between. The CDR3, as DNA: TGTGCCAGCTCACCATGGGGGGGCGCAGAAGCAGATACGCAGTATTTT. Translation: CASSPWGGAEADTQYF.

This clone was detected only once. The chain carries TRBV7-2 and TRBJ2-7; TRBD1 or TRBD2 may be the D gene (5 bases each). CDR1 and CDR2 from the germline V gene are SGHTA and FQGNSA. The CDR3 extends over 17 amino acids. V was clipped by 2 bases and J by 2 bases, with 19 bases between them. In DNA form, the CDR3 reads TGTGCCAGCAGCTTAAGCTTTTCCGGGACCACTCCCTACGAGCAGTACTTC. This sequence encodes CASSLSFSGTTPYEQYF.

This clone has only a few counts. V usage is TRBV5-1 and J usage is TRBJ1-2; D is undetermined. This CDR3 has 13 amino acids. The V end lost 7 bases, the J end lost 5 bases, and 15 bases lay between the germline ends. Germline V gene sequence: CDR1 SGHRS, CDR2 YFSETQ. CDR3 bases: TGCGCCAGCGGAGGAGCAACCTCATATGGCTACACCTTC. Protein sequence: CASGGATSYGYTF.

This chain connects TRBV7-7 to TRBJ2-7; 9 bases line up with TRBD1. With V trimmed by 4 bases and J by 2 bases, 6 bases remained unmatched. The germline V gene encodes CDR1 SSHAT and CDR2 FNYEAQ (reference sequence). There are 15 residues in the CDR3. DNA of the CDR3: TGTGCCAGCAGCTCTGGGACAGGGCTAGCCTACGAGCAGTACTTC. Translating it yields CASSSGTGLAYEQYF. The variable domain in full, completed from reference TRBV7-7 and TRBJ2-7, reads GAGVSQSPRYKVTKRGQDVTLRCDPISSHATLYWYQQALGQGPEFLTYFNYEAQPDKSGLPSDRFSAERPEGSISTLTIQRTEQRDSAMYRCASSSGTGLAYEQYFGPGTRLTVT.

The chain recombines TRBV5-6 with TRBJ1-1, with D unresolved. The CDR3 totals 15 residues. CDR1 is SGHDT and CDR2 is YYEEEE in the germline V gene. The ends were cut back, 0 bases at V and 4 bases at J, with 13 bases in the middle. In DNA form, the CDR3 reads TGTGCCAGCAGCTTGGATGGGTCGGGGTTCACTGAAGCTTTCTTT. The encoded protein is CASSLDGSGFTEAFF.

V is TRBV29-1 and J is TRBJ1-1, with no clear D. Germline lookup yields CDR1 SQVTM and CDR2 ANQGSEA. This CDR3 region has 13 residues. Trimming shortened V by 7 bases and J by 2 bases, and 14 bases separated the two germline ends. This CDR3 reads CSAAGRYNTEAFF. CDR3 nucleotide sequence: TGCAGCGCAGCGGGAAGGTACAACACTGAAGCTTTCTTT.

V usage is TRBV7-6 and J usage is TRBJ2-5; 7 nucleotides match TRBD2. V was clipped by 8 bases and J by 5 bases; unmatched bases: 2. This CDR3 region has 11 residues. Looked up from germline, CDR1 is SGHVS and CDR2 is FNYEAQ. CDR3 sequence (DNA): TGTGCCAGCGGGCGGGGGGAGACCCAGTACTTC. Translation gives CASGRGETQYF.

V gene TRBV19 combines with J gene TRBJ1-2, with 7 nucleotides matching TRBD1. CDR1 is LNHDA and CDR2 is SQIVND in the germline V gene (reference sequence). The V gene end was trimmed by 4 bases and the J gene end by 4 bases; junction bases not matched to a gene: 6. The CDR3 has 14 residues. CDR3 loop: CASSKDRNSYGYTF. The CDR3 DNA follows: TGTGCCAGTAGTAAGGACAGGAACTCCTATGGCTACACCTTC.

The rearrangement uses TRBV28 and TRBJ1-2; D not resolved. With 10 bases removed from V and 8 bases from J, the gap between germline ends came to 17 bases. The length of the CDR3 is 12 residues. Germline V CDR1 and CDR2: MDHEN, SYDVKM. CDR3 loop: CATSLLDGGYTF. The CDR3, as DNA: TGTGCCACCTCCTTACTCGACGGGGGCTACACCTTC.

This chain links TRBV7-2 with TRBJ2-2, with 10 bases fitting TRBD1. The V and J ends lost 1 base and 3 bases, in that order; junction bases with no gene match: 2. Germline loops: CDR1 SGHTA, CDR2 FQGNSA. This CDR3 contains 16 residues. DNA of the CDR3: TGTGCCAGCAGCTTAGGGACAGGGGGGGACACCGGGGAGCTGTTTTTT. This codes for CASSLGTGGDTGELFF.

This chain joins TRBV7-2 and TRBJ1-1, with a weak D call TRBD1 (5 bases). CDR3 length: 15 amino acids. The V end lost 1 base, the J end lost 1 base, and 10 bases lay between the germline ends. The germline gives CDR1 SGHTA, CDR2 FQGNSA. CDR3 loop: CASSLGGARNTEAFF. For the CDR3, the DNA is TGTGCCAGCAGCTTAGGAGGGGCCCGGAACACTGAAGCTTTCTTT.

There are a few counts of this clone. V gene TRBV6-5 combines with J gene TRBJ1-4; possible D gene TRBD1, 5 bases. V lost 8 bases and J lost 8, with 21 bases in between. The CDR3 is made up of 15 amino acids. Germline-derived CDR1 and CDR2 are MNHEY and SVGAGI. The CDR3 DNA reads as TGTGCCAGCGGCCAAACTCTGGGGGTGTTAGAAAAACTGTTTTTT. This codes for CASGQTLGVLEKLFF.